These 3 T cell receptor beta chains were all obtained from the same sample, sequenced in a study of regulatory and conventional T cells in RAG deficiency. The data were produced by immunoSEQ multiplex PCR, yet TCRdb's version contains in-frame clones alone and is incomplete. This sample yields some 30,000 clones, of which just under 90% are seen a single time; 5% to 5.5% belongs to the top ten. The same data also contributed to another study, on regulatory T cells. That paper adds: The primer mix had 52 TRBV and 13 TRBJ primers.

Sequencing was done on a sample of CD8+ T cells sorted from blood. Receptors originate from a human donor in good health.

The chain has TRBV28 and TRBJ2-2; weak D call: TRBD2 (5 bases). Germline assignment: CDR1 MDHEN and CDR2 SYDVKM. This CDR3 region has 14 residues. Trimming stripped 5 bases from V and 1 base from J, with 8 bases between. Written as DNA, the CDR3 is TGTGCCAGCAGTCGTGCGGGGAACACCGGGGAGCTGTTTTTT. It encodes CASSRAGNTGELFF.

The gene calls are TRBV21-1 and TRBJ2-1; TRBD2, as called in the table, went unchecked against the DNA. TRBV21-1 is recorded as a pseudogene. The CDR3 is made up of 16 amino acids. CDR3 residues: CASSPGGTRTRNEQFF. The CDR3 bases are TGTGCCAGCAGCCCAGGTGGGACTAGGACCAGGAATGAGCAGTTCTTC.

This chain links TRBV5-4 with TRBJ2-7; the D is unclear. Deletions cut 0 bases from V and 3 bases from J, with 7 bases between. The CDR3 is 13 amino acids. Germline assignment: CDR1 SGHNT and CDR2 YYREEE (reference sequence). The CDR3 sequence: CASSLDGFYEQYF. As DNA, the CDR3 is TGTGCCAGCAGCTTGGACGGTTTCTACGAGCAGTACTTC.